Below are 20 T cell receptor beta chains sequenced from a single sample in a study of blood T cells in healthy people across ages. Sample-barcoded 5' priming and a J-beta primer mix drove a second PCR of about 6 to 11 cycles. TCRdb used MiXCR to reprocess the 5' RACE reads, holding one entry per CDR3 protein. In the table there are about 1.8 million distinct CDR3 sequences, around half of which are singletons. The sequenced material came from blood. The receptors derive from a middle-aged woman in good health.

V usage is TRBV7-2 and J usage is TRBJ1-1, with a weak D call TRBD1 (5 bases). V shed 3 bases and J shed 1 base, with 9 bases lying between them. Germline V gene lookup returns CDR1 SGHTA and CDR2 FQGNSA. The CDR3 sequence is 14 residues long. CDR3 loop: CASSFGAENTEAFF. The CDR3 DNA follows: TGTGCCAGCAGCTTTGGGGCGGAGAACACTGAAGCTTTCTTT.

Turning to this clonotype: One junction end does not reproduce the germline sequence, and a read error may be involved. The gene calls are TRBV7-2 and TRBJ1-2; D unresolved. Germline-derived CDR1 and CDR2 are SGHTA and FQGNSA. The CDR3 runs to 16 residues. The DNA for the CDR3 is TGTGCCAGCAGCCAAGACCCACGATGGTCTACCTATGACTACACCTTC. This gives the protein CASSQDPRWSTYDYTF.

Only one count was recorded for this clonotype. The genes are TRBV7-2 and TRBJ2-3; 9 nucleotides match TRBD1. In germline, CDR1 is SGHTA, CDR2 FQGNSA. With V trimmed by 4 bases and J by 4 bases, 6 bases remained unmatched. The CDR3 spans 15 residues. This CDR3 is CASSSRTGAADTQYF. The DNA of the CDR3 is TGTGCCAGCAGCTCGAGGACAGGGGCGGCAGATACGCAGTATTTT.

This clonotype has more than one count but fewer than ten. This rearrangement joins TRBV29-1 to TRBJ1-4; D call uncertain. This CDR3 contains 11 residues. The V gene lost 5 bases and the J gene lost 7 bases, with 8 bases spanning the gap. CDR1 and CDR2 from the germline V gene are SQVTM and ANQGSEA. The CDR3 sequence is CSVRIGEKLFF. CDR3 sequence (DNA): TGCAGCGTTCGCATCGGTGAAAAACTGTTTTTT.

This chain joins TRBV20-1 and TRBJ2-6, with D possibly being TRBD1 (5 bases). The CDR3 is 17 amino acids. Trimming shortened V by 0 bases and J by 0 bases, and 12 bases separated the two germline ends. CDR1 DFQATT and CDR2 SNEGSKA come from the germline V gene (reference sequence). Here the CDR3 DNA reads TGCAGTGCTAGAGACCACAGGCTTCCCTCTGGGGCCAACGTCCTGACTTTC. Translated, it gives CSARDHRLPSGANVLTF.

The V call is TRBV6-2 or TRBV6-3, the J call TRBJ2-5, with 10 bases that match TRBD1. Germline V gives CDR1 MNHEY, CDR2 SVGEGT. With V trimmed by 3 bases and J by 4 bases, 8 bases remained unmatched. The CDR3 runs to 16 residues. The CDR3 DNA reads TGTGCCAGCAGTTATACCCCAGGACAGGGGGGAGAGACCCAGTACTTC. Protein product: CASSYTPGQGGETQYF.

A single count supports this clonotype. The junction departs from germline at one end; a sequencing error may be responsible. The gene calls are TRBV3-1 and TRBJ2-4; 7 bases are a match to TRBD2. CDR3 length equals 16 residues. CDR1 and CDR2 from the germline V gene are LGHDT and YNNKEL (reference sequence). The CDR3 spells CAGSQVRRAGQNIQYF. In DNA form, the CDR3 reads TGTGCCGGCAGCCAAGTCAGGCGAGCGGGACAAAACATTCAGTACTTC.

J is TRBJ2-3 and V is TRBV20-1; 11 bases agree with TRBD2. The V gene end was trimmed by 1 base and the J gene end by 2 bases; junction bases not matched to a gene: 5. CDR3 length: 16 residues. Germline values: CDR1 DFQATT, CDR2 SNEGSKA (reference sequence). The CDR3 DNA sequence: TGCAGTGCTAGAGGGGCTAGCGGGGGGACCACAGATACGCAGTATTTT. This translates into CSARGASGGTTDTQYF.

The chain has TRBV2 and TRBJ2-4, with 8 bases matching TRBD2. The J call may be wrong; the DNA end is better matched by TRBJ2-7. Germline V lookup: CDR1 SNHLY, CDR2 FYNNEI. This CDR3 is 14 amino acids long. The chain's CDR3 is CASSGAGGLYEQYF. The CDR3 DNA reads TGTGCCAGCAGTGGGGCGGGGGGACTCTACGAGCAGTACTTC.

The rearrangement uses TRBV7-2 and TRBJ2-3, with D perhaps being TRBD1 or TRBD2 (5 bases each). The CDR3 is 16 residues long. Germline lookup yields CDR1 SGHTA and CDR2 FQGNSA. The V gene lost 5 bases and the J gene lost 3 bases, with 18 bases spanning the gap. CDR3 sequence reads: CASSPVSGTGTDTQYF. DNA for the CDR3: TGTGCCAGCAGCCCGGTTTCCGGGACGGGGACAGATACGCAGTATTTT. Based on the CDR3 plus reference TRBV7-2 and TRBJ2-3, the full variable domain is GAGVSQSPSNKVTEKGKDVELRCDPISGHTALYWYRQSLGQGLEFLIYFQGNSAPDKSGLPSDRFSAERTGGSVSTLTIQRTQQEDSAVYLCASSPVSGTGTDTQYFGPGTRLTVL.

The chain links TRBV6-5 to TRBJ2-5; maybe TRBD2 (6 bases). CDR1 and CDR2 from the germline V gene are MNHEY and SVGAGI. The CDR3 is made up of 13 amino acids. Deletions cut 6 bases from V and 5 bases from J, with 13 bases between. The CDR3 here is CASRETSLETQYF. CDR3 DNA: TGTGCCAGCAGGGAAACTAGCCTGGAGACCCAGTACTTC.

The chain combines TRBV15 with TRBJ2-7; TRBD1 matches 8 bases. Germline values: CDR1 LNHNV, CDR2 YYDKDF (reference sequence). The CDR3 spans 15 residues. V was pared by 4 bases and J by 0 bases, with 5 bases of the junction left unmatched. The CDR3: CATSNAGGSSYEQYF. The CDR3 region has the DNA TGTGCCACCAGCAACGCAGGGGGCAGCTCCTACGAGCAGTACTTC.

The chain employs TRBV6-2 or TRBV6-3 and TRBJ2-5; no clear D gene. Germline CDR1 MNHEY, CDR2 SVGEGT. The CDR3 extends over 13 amino acids. V shed 6 bases and J shed 1 base, with 9 bases lying between them. CDR3: CASRFYSQETQYF. The DNA of the CDR3 is TGTGCCAGCAGATTTTACAGCCAAGAGACCCAGTACTTC.

This chain connects TRBV11-1 to TRBJ2-1; 7 bases are a match to TRBD1. This CDR3 spans 11 amino acids. V lost 4 bases and J lost 15; bases outside the gene matches: 6. CDR1 and CDR2 from the germline V gene are SGHAT and FQDESV (reference sequence). The CDR3 DNA reads as TGTGCCAGCAGCTCCCCGGGACAGTCGTTCTTC. This codes for CASSSPGQSFF. Variable domain in full (rest from reference TRBV11-1 and TRBJ2-1): EAEVAQSPRYKITEKSQAVAFWCDPISGHATLYWYRQILGQGPELLVQFQDESVVDDSQLPKDRFSAERLKGVDSTLKIQPAELGDSAMYLCASSSPGQSFFGPGTRLTVL.

Only a few counts were recorded for this clonotype. The chain combines TRBV28 with TRBJ2-1; the D gene is possibly TRBD1 (5 bases). Between the trimmed V and J ends, which lost 4 bases and 8 bases, there was a span of 12 bases. The V gene's germline CDR1 is MDHEN and CDR2 SYDVKM. This CDR3 contains 13 residues. The CDR3 is CASSSQDIDEQFF. CDR3 bases: TGTGCCAGCAGTTCACAGGATATTGATGAGCAGTTCTTC.

The chain recombines TRBV4-2 with TRBJ2-5, with D perhaps TRBD1 or TRBD2 (5 bases each). The ends were cut back, 2 bases at V and 3 bases at J, with 13 bases in the middle. Germline V gene lookup returns CDR1 LGHNA and CDR2 YNFKEQ. The CDR3 loop spans 15 amino acids. CDR3 nucleotide sequence: TGTGCCAGCAGCCAACCCGGGACCGAGAAAGAGACCCAGTACTTC. This codes for CASSQPGTEKETQYF.

In its sample, this clonotype was seen once. The chain joins TRBV29-1 to TRBJ2-1; 7 bases map to TRBD1. The end of the DNA is better explained by TRBJ2-7, so the J call may be wrong. Germline V CDR1 and CDR2: SQVTM, ANQGSEA. The CDR3 has 14 residues. The CDR3 DNA is TGCAGCGTTTTTTACACAGGGGTCTACAATGAGCAGTACTTC. It is translated as CSVFYTGVYNEQYF.

Worth noting for this clonotype: One end of the junction varies from germline; a read error may be responsible. The chain carries TRBV6-1 and TRBJ1-6; 8 bases line up with TRBD1. Germline V gene lookup returns CDR1 MNHNS and CDR2 SASEGT. The CDR3 runs to 16 residues. CDR3 coding DNA: TGTGCCTGCAGTGAAGCTGTTACGGGGACAGGATCACCCCTCCACTTT. It is translated as CACSEAVTGTGSPLHF.

This chain links TRBV28 with TRBJ2-1, with D possibly TRBD2 on 6 matching bases. The germline CDR1 and CDR2 sequences are MDHEN and SYDVKM. The ends were cut back, 4 bases at V and 13 bases at J, with 17 bases in the middle. The CDR3 sequence is 13 residues long. The CDR3 is CASSSAGPETQFF. Written as DNA, the CDR3 is TGTGCCAGCAGTTCCGCGGGACCCGAGACCCAGTTCTTC.

This clonotype was found once. The chain couples TRBV6-5 to TRBJ1-1; TRBD1 aligns across 7 bases. The CDR3 consists of 14 residues. Germline CDR1 reads MNHEY; CDR2 reads SVGAGI. V shed 6 bases and J 11 bases; nucleotides not matched to a gene: 15. CDR3 in amino acids: CASRRDRDRKMAFF. The DNA for the CDR3 is TGTGCCAGCAGGCGTGACAGGGATAGAAAGATGGCTTTCTTT.